This TCR beta chain was profiled in a study of cytomegalovirus exposure and HLA in healthy donors. General observations from the study: Reports indicate that TCR beta sequences accurately predicted the HLA-A and HLA-B alleles of most subjects. Reportedly, diagnosis of cytomegalovirus status by the classifier showed high specificity and sensitivity. TCR beta V- and J-gene trimming, according to a later analysis, was linked to a missense DCLRE1C variant.

About this clone itself: Its antigen is unknown.

The PCR ran on 60 Vbeta and 13 Jbeta primers. The protocol was immunoSEQ multiplex PCR, while the TCRdb copy is restricted to in-frame clones and leaves out a portion. The sample lists roughly 120,000 clones, around 78% occurring once. V was pared by 10 bases and J by 7 bases, with 16 bases between. Germline V gene lookup returns CDR1 SNHLY and CDR2 FYNNEI. This CDR3 comprises 12 residues. This clonotype was obtained from a man in his sixties in good health and CMV-seropositive. The chain couples TRBV2 to TRBJ1-2, with D perhaps matching TRBD1 (6 bases). Input material: PBMCs. CDR3 residues: CATGRGRSGYTF. CDR3 coding DNA: TGTGCCACCGGGAGGGGGAGATCTGGCTACACCTTC.